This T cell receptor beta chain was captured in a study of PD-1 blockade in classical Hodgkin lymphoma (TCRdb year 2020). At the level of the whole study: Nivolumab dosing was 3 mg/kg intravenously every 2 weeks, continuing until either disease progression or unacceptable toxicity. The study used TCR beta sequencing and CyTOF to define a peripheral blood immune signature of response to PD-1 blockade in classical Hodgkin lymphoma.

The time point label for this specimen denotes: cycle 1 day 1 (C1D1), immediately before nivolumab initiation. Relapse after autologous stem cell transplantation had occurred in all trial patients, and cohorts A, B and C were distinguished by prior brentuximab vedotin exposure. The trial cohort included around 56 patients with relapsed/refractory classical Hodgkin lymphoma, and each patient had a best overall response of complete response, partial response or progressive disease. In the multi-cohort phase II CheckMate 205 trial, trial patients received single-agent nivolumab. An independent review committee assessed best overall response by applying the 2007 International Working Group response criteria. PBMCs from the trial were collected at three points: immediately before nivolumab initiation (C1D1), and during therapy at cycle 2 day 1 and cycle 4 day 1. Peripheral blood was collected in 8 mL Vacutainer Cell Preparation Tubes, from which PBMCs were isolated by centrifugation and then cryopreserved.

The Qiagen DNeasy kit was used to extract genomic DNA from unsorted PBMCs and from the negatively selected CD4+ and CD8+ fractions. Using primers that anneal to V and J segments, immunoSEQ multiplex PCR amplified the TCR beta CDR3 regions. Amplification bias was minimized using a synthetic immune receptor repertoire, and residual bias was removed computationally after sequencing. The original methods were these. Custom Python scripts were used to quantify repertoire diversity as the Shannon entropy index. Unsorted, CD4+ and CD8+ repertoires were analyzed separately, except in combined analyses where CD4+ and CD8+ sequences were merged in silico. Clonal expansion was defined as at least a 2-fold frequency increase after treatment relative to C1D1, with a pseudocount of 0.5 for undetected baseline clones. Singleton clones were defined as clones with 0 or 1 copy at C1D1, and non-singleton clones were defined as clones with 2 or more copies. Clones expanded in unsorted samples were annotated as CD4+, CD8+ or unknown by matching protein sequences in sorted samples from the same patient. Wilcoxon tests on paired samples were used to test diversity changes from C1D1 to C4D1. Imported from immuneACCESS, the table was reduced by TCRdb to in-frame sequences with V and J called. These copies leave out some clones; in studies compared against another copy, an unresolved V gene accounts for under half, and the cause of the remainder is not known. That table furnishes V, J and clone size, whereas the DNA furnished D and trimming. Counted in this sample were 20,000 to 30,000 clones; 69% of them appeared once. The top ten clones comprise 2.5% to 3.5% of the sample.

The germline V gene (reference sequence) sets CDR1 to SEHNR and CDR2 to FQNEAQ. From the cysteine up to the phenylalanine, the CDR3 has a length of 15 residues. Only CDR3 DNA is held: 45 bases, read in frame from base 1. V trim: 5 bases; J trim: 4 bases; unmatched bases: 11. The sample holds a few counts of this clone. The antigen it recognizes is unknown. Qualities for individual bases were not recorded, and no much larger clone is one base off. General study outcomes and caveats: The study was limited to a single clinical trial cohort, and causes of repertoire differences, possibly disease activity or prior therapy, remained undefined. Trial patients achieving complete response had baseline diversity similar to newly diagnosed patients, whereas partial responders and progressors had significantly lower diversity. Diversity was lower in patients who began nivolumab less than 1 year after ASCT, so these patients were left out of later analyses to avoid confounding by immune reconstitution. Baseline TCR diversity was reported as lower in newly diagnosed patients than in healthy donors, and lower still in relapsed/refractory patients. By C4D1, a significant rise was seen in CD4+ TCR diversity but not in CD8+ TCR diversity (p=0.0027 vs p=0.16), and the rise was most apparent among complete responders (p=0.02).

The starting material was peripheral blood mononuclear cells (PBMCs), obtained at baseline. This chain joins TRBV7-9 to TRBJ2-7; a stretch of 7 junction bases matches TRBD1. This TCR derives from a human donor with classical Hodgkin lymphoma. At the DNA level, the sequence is TGTGCCAGCAGCCCGGGACAGTTGGGGGAATACGAGCAGTACTTC. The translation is CASSPGQLGEYEQYF.